Sequencing of this TCR beta chain was carried out in a study of control samples from healthy donors and cancer patients. The CDR3 runs 12 residues. Unmatched junction bases numbered 7, after V lost 7 bases and J lost 6 bases. The germline CDR1 and CDR2 sequences are SQVTM and ANQGSEA. The method was immunoSEQ multiplex PCR; TCRdb's version includes in-frame clones alone and lacks a portion of them. The sample consists of 70,000 or so clones, around 84% of them appearing once. Only one count was recorded for this clone. The chain recombines TRBV29-1 with TRBJ2-7, with 9 bases lining up with TRBD1. The sequenced sample was PBMCs. The clonotype comes from a woman in her 50s with lung cancer. DNA of the CDR3: TGCAGCGCAGAGGACAGGGGAGCCGAGCAGTACTTC. This gives the protein CSAEDRGAEQYF.